This entry lists 19 T cell receptor beta chains sequenced from one sample in a study of blood T cells in healthy people across ages. For the second PCR, which ran for about 6 to 11 cycles, a sample-barcoded 5' primer and a J-beta primer mix were used. TCRdb reprocessed the 5' RACE reads with MiXCR, giving one entry per CDR3 protein. Of some 920,000 distinct CDR3 sequences in the sample, around 54% were seen once. Sequenced: blood. The receptors originated from a woman aged 60-70 years in good health.

This clonotype turned up a few times. This chain uses TRBV12-5 with TRBJ2-3; the match to TRBD1 covers 11 bases. The CDR3 is made up of 16 amino acids. Losses at the gene ends were 6 bases for V and 0 bases for J; bases not matched to a gene: 5. Germline CDR1 is LGHNT and CDR2 is FRNRAP. The DNA of the CDR3 is TGTGCTAGTGGCCCAGGGACAGGGGGGAGCACAGATACGCAGTATTTT. Its protein product is CASGPGTGGSTDTQYF.

The chain combines TRBV11-2 with TRBJ2-4; 7 nucleotides line up with TRBD1. Germline V gene lookup returns CDR1 SGHAT and CDR2 FQNNGV. This CDR3 spans 17 amino acids. Germline trimming cut 6 bases from V and 3 bases from J; bases unmatched to any gene: 14. CDR3: CASRPDRVERDKNIQYF. The CDR3 DNA reads as TGTGCCAGCAGACCAGACAGGGTAGAGAGGGACAAAAACATTCAGTACTTC.

This sequence joins TRBV5-6 and TRBJ1-5; D is uncertain. Deletions cut 0 bases from V and 0 bases from J, with 7 bases between. The CDR3 has 15 amino acids. Germline loops: CDR1 SGHDT, CDR2 YYEEEE. CDR3 protein: CASSLAFLSNQPQHF. CDR3 DNA: TGTGCCAGCAGCTTGGCTTTCCTTAGCAATCAGCCCCAGCATTTT.

This clonotype was recorded a few times. This chain links TRBV6-2 or TRBV6-3 with TRBJ1-2, with unresolved D. The V end lost 2 bases, the J end lost 10 bases, and 20 bases lay between the germline ends. There are 15 residues in the CDR3. CDR1 and CDR2 from the germline V gene are MNHEY and SVGEGT. In DNA, the CDR3 is TGTGCCAGCAGTTACGCCTCGAGGGCAGGTTCTCTCTACACCTTC. Translation: CASSYASRAGSLYTF.

The V and J genes are TRBV24-1 and TRBJ2-7; 9 bases align to TRBD2. CDR1 is KGHDR, CDR2 SFDVKD, per germline. The V and J ends lost 2 bases and 2 bases, in that order; junction bases with no gene match: 3. The CDR3 is 15 residues long. Here the CDR3 reads CATSDSSSGTYEQYF. The CDR3 DNA follows: TGTGCCACCAGTGATTCCTCTAGCGGGACCTACGAGCAGTACTTC.

V usage is TRBV20-1 and J usage is TRBJ1-5; D remains ambiguous. The CDR3 totals 17 residues. Germline V lookup: CDR1 DFQATT, CDR2 SNEGSKA (reference sequence). Trimming took off 3 bases at V and 2 bases at J, with 20 bases between the two ends. This chain's CDR3 is CSASQLAGSTGNQPQHF. The CDR3 nucleotides are TGCAGTGCTAGCCAACTCGCTGGGAGCACGGGCAATCAGCCCCAGCATTTT.

The gene calls are TRBV5-1 and TRBJ2-3, with 7 positions matching TRBD1. J gave up 2 bases and V 0 bases, and 6 bases lay outside the gene matches. The CDR3 length is 16 residues. The germline CDR1 and CDR2 sequences are SGHRS and YFSETQ. The chain's CDR3 is CASSLAGTASTDTQYF. CDR3 DNA sequence: TGCGCCAGCAGCTTGGCCGGGACAGCATCCACAGATACGCAGTATTTT.

This clonotype was seen a few times. The chain combines TRBV20-1 with TRBJ2-5; TRBD2 matches at 7 bases. The CDR3 extends over 13 amino acids. Trimming at V came to 4 bases and at J to 4 bases, leaving 6 bases not matched to a gene. Germline V gives CDR1 DFQATT, CDR2 SNEGSKA (reference sequence). CDR3 sequence: CSANAGARETQYF. DNA for the CDR3: TGCAGTGCTAACGCGGGAGCGAGAGAGACCCAGTACTTC.

The genes are TRBV6-4 and TRBJ2-1; 14 bases are a match to TRBD2. Looked up from germline, CDR1 is MRHNA and CDR2 is SNTAGT. This CDR3 spans 14 amino acids. Losses at the gene ends were 11 bases for V and 10 bases for J; bases not matched to a gene: 10. The CDR3 is CASGTSGSFNEQFF. CDR3 DNA: TGTGCCTCTGGGACTAGCGGGAGTTTCAACGAGCAGTTCTTC.

This clonotype was picked up one time. The chain has TRBV4-1 and TRBJ1-2; 7 bases agree with TRBD1. Germline V CDR1 and CDR2: MGHRA, YSYEKL. CDR3 length equals 13 residues. The V and J ends lost 6 bases and 2 bases, in that order; junction bases with no gene match: 3. The CDR3, as DNA: TGCGCCAGCAGAAAGACAGGGAACTATGGCTACACCTTC. This encodes CASRKTGNYGYTF.

The rearrangement links TRBV20-1 to TRBJ2-6; TRBD1 matches 7 bases. Trimming took 2 bases from V and 0 from J; bases not matched to a gene: 7. This CDR3 is 17 amino acids long. Per the germline V gene, CDR1 is DFQATT and CDR2 is SNEGSKA (reference sequence). As DNA, the CDR3 is TGCAGTGCTAGACCGGGACAGCCAAGCTCTGGGGCCAACGTCCTGACTTTC. Translating it yields CSARPGQPSSGANVLTF.

The CDR3 loop reads CASIGLAESYEQYF. CDR3 sequence (DNA): TGTGCCAGCATCGGACTAGCGGAAAGCTACGAGCAGTACTTC. The chain employs TRBV28 and TRBJ2-7; 10 bases map to TRBD2. There are 14 residues in the CDR3. Germline CDR1 is MDHEN and CDR2 is SYDVKM. The J segment lost 3 bases and the V segment lost 7 bases, leaving 6 bases of the junction unmatched.

The chain combines TRBV7-4 with TRBJ2-3, with 11 bases lining up with TRBD2. This CDR3 is built from 15 residues. CDR1 SGHVT and CDR2 SQSDAQ come from the germline V gene. J gave up 5 bases and V 4 bases, and 5 bases lay outside the gene matches. CDR3 residues: CASSSSGLAEDTQYF. CDR3 coding DNA: TGTGCCAGCAGCTCCTCGGGACTAGCGGAAGATACGCAGTATTTT. Looking up the rest from reference TRBV7-4 and TRBJ2-3 gives the full variable domain: GAGVSQSPRYKVAKRGRDVALRCDSISGHVTLYWYRQTLGQGSEVLTYSQSDAQRDKSGRPSGRFSAERPERSVSTLKIQRTEQGDSAVYLCASSSSGLAEDTQYFGPGTRLTVL.

This clonotype was found a few times. The CDR3 sequence is CASSPTTENYGYTF. The CDR3 nucleotides are TGTGCCAGCAGCCCGACGACCGAAAACTATGGCTACACCTTC. This chain links TRBV7-9 with TRBJ1-2; D call uncertain. Germline CDR1 reads SEHNR; CDR2 reads FQNEAQ (reference sequence). The CDR3 spans 14 residues. Between the trimmed V and J ends, which lost 5 bases and 2 bases, there was a span of 12 bases.

V is TRBV10-3 and J is TRBJ1-1; D not resolved. Trimming removed 9 bases at V and 0 bases at J, with 11 bases between. This CDR3 is 13 amino acids long. Germline CDR1 reads ENHRY; CDR2 reads SYGVKD. CDR3 DNA sequence: TGTGCCATTCGGATGAGCATGAACACTGAAGCTTTCTTT. Translation: CAIRMSMNTEAFF.

This sequence joins TRBV24-1 and TRBJ2-1, with D possibly being TRBD2 (6 bases). CDR1 KGHDR and CDR2 SFDVKD come from the germline V gene. Trimming took 5 bases from V and 3 from J, leaving 13 bases between them. The CDR3 is made up of 15 amino acids. The CDR3 bases are TGTGCCACCAGTGGGGCGGGAATGGGCTACAATGAGCAGTTCTTC. This translates into CATSGAGMGYNEQFF.

The chain uses TRBV27 and TRBJ1-1; no firm D call. V was cut by 5 bases and J by 3 bases, with 10 bases left in between. Germline V CDR1 and CDR2: MNHEY, SMNVEV (reference sequence). CDR3 length equals 13 residues. CDR3 DNA: TGTGCCAGCAGTGTGGTGATGCACACTGAAGCTTTCTTT. Translation: CASSVVMHTEAFF.

The rearrangement uses TRBV12-3 or TRBV12-4 and TRBJ2-4; 11 positions match TRBD2. CDR3 length: 15 amino acids. V lost 5 bases, J lost 4 bases, and 4 bases stayed unmatched. This CDR3 is CASSPLAGEKNIQYF. DNA of the CDR3: TGTGCCAGCAGTCCACTAGCGGGAGAAAAAAACATTCAGTACTTC.

The gene calls are TRBV12-3 or TRBV12-4 and TRBJ2-5, with D maybe TRBD1 (5 bases). The CDR3 is 14 residues long. Trimming stripped 5 bases from V and 2 bases from J, with 12 bases between. The CDR3 is CASSPRRAQETQYF. The CDR3, as DNA: TGTGCCAGCAGTCCCCGCAGGGCTCAAGAGACCCAGTACTTC.